Each of the 10 T cell receptor beta chains below was sequenced from the same sample in a study of T cells in Graves' hyperthyroidism and ophthalmopathy. Amplification of TCR beta CDR3 regions used RNA as the template. TCR CDR3 underwent first-round RT-PCR with the HTBI primer set. A single record per CDR3 protein comes from TCRdb applying MiXCR to the multiplex PCR reads. This table has approximately 400,000 distinct CDR3 sequences, about 15% appearing once. The specimen sequenced was blood. The receptors originated from a woman under 40 with Graves' ophthalmopathy.

This clonotype was detected many times. The chain joins TRBV11-3 to TRBJ2-7; 7 nucleotides line up with TRBD1. CDR3 size: 17 residues. Germline CDR1 is SGHNT and CDR2 is YENEEA. After removal of 5 bases from V and 4 bases from J, the junction contained 17 bases not matched to a gene. DNA for the CDR3: TGTGCCAGCAGCGTCGGACAGGCCGCACCCCGGATATACGAGCAGTACTTC. Protein sequence: CASSVGQAAPRIYEQYF.

This clonotype occurred many times. The chain carries TRBV7-2 and TRBJ1-1; D not certain. This CDR3 comprises 15 residues. Trimming removed 5 bases at V and 4 bases at J, with 17 bases between. Germline assignment: CDR1 SGHTA and CDR2 FQGNSA. The CDR3 here is CASSLDPNWGTEAFF. The CDR3 nucleotides are TGTGCCAGCAGCCTAGACCCCAATTGGGGCACTGAAGCTTTCTTT.

This clonotype has a handful of counts. The gene calls are TRBV7-6 and TRBJ2-7; D gene uncertain. Trimming shortened V by 3 bases and J by 2 bases, and 8 bases separated the two germline ends. Germline loops: CDR1 SGHVS, CDR2 FNYEAQ. The CDR3 is 13 amino acids. CDR3 in DNA: TGTGCCAGCAGCTTTAGACGGACCTACGAGCAGTACTTC. This codes for CASSFRRTYEQYF. Using reference TRBV7-6 and TRBJ2-7 for the parts outside the CDR3, the full variable domain is GAGVSQSPRYKVTKRGQDVALRCDPISGHVSLYWYRQALGQGPEFLTYFNYEAQQDKSGLPNDRFSAERPEGSISTLTIQRTEQRDSAMYRCASSFRRTYEQYFGPGTRLTVT.

Remarks on this clonotype: This may come from a read error, since a much larger clone is one base off. The chain is built from TRBV24-1 and TRBJ2-7; D tentatively fits TRBD1 or TRBD2 (5 bases each). The germline gives CDR1 KGHDR, CDR2 SFDVKD. This CDR3 has 13 amino acids. The CDR3 region is CATSDPGTAEQSF. In DNA form, the CDR3 reads TGTGCCACCAGTGACCCTGGGACGGCCGAGCAGTCCTTC.

J is TRBJ1-1 and V is TRBV6-1; D is unclear. V was clipped by 3 bases and J by 0 bases, with 11 bases between them. CDR3 length equals 15 residues. Per germline, CDR1 MNHNS and CDR2 SASEGT. CDR3 in DNA: TGTGCCAGCAGTGACCCGGGGTTCATGAACACTGAAGCTTTCTTT. Translation: CASSDPGFMNTEAFF.

This clonotype appeared many times. V usage is TRBV28 and J usage is TRBJ1-6; weak D call: TRBD1 (5 bases). The germline V gene has CDR1 MDHEN and CDR2 SYDVKM. The CDR3 sequence is 15 residues long. Trimming pared 6 bases from V and 9 bases from J, leaving 18 bases between. The CDR3 is CASSQREGRTSPLHF. DNA of the CDR3: TGTGCCAGCAGCCAACGTGAGGGGCGGACTTCACCCCTCCACTTT.

This clonotype was seen repeatedly, ten times or more. V usage is TRBV2 and J usage is TRBJ1-6; D gene unclear. Per the germline V gene, CDR1 is SNHLY and CDR2 is FYNNEI. With 6 bases removed from V and 10 bases from J, the gap between germline ends came to 13 bases. The CDR3 extends over 13 amino acids. The DNA of the CDR3 is TGTGCCAGCAGGATGGCCGTGGGGTCACCCCTCCACTTT. The encoded protein is CASRMAVGSPLHF.

This clonotype showed up just a few times. At one end the junction does not follow the germline gene, possibly because of a read error. The chain is built from TRBV3-1 and TRBJ1-6; D remains unclear. CDR3 size: 12 residues. The V gene's germline CDR1 is LGHDT and CDR2 YNNKEL (reference sequence). The CDR3 DNA follows: TGTGCCAGCAGCTCCAGTGATACACCCCCCCACTTT. Its protein product is CASSSSDTPPHF.

This clonotype was seen at least ten times. The V gene is TRBV7-6, the J gene TRBJ2-7; D possibly corresponds to TRBD2 (7 bases). The CDR3 contains 17 residues. V was cut by 4 bases and J by 4 bases, with 23 bases left in between. Germline V gene sequence: CDR1 SGHVS, CDR2 FNYEAQ. The CDR3 reads CASSSGGAGRHPYEQYF. The CDR3 nucleotides are TGTGCCAGCAGCTCTGGGGGGGCGGGGCGCCATCCTTACGAGCAGTACTTC.

V and J are TRBV15 and TRBJ1-1; TRBD1 aligns across 8 bases. CDR1 LNHNV and CDR2 YYDKDF come from the germline V gene (reference sequence). V dropped 5 bases and J dropped 1; count of bases not matched to a gene: 3. The CDR3 extends over 14 amino acids. The CDR3 spells CATSRTGRNTEAFF. DNA of the CDR3: TGTGCCACCAGCCGGACAGGGCGGAACACTGAAGCTTTCTTT.